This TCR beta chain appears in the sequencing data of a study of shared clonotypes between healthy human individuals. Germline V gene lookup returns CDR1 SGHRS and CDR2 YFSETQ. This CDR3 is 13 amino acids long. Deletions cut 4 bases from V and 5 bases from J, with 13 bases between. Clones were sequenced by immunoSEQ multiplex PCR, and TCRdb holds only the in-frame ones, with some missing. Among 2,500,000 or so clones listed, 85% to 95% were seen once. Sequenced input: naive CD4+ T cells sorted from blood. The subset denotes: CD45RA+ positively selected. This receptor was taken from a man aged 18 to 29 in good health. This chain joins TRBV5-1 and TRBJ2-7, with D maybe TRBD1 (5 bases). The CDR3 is CASSPSSRDEQYF. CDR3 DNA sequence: TGCGCCAGCAGCCCCTCAAGCAGGGACGAGCAGTACTTC.